The 10 T cell receptor beta chains below all came from one sample that was sequenced in a study of blood T cell repertoires in COVID-19. Clones were sequenced by immunoSEQ multiplex PCR, and TCRdb holds only the in-frame ones, with some missing. Found here are about 80,000 clones, about 90% of them singletons; the top ten hold around 4.1%. The source material was peripheral blood. The origin of the receptors is a woman at least 80 years old with active or convalescent COVID-19.

CDR3 sequence reads: CASSQAPGRGEKLFF. In DNA form, the CDR3 reads TGCGCCAGCAGCCAAGCACCTGGAAGAGGTGAAAAACTGTTTTTT. This chain joins TRBV4-3 and TRBJ1-4, with D unresolved. CDR1 and CDR2 from the germline V gene are LGHNA and YSLEER. The V end lost 1 base, the J end lost 7 bases, and 13 bases lay between the germline ends. The CDR3 runs 15 residues.

A few counts support this clone. The genes are TRBV18 and TRBJ2-1; 8 bases align to TRBD1. Germline V CDR1 and CDR2: KGHSH, LQKENI. The CDR3 contains 15 residues. V dropped 6 bases and J dropped 15; count of bases not matched to a gene: 19. The CDR3 protein is CASSSQASTGGTVFF. The CDR3 nucleotides read TGTGCCAGCTCGTCGCAGGCCTCCACAGGGGGGACGGTGTTCTTC.

This chain links TRBV9 with TRBJ1-1; 9 nucleotides line up with TRBD1. V was clipped by 0 bases and J by 5 bases; unmatched bases: 5. The germline CDR1 and CDR2 sequences are SGDLS and YYNGEE. The CDR3 runs 15 residues. The CDR3 DNA is TGTGCCAGCAGCGTAGGTGGGACAGGGCGGACTGAAGCTTTCTTT. The encoded protein is CASSVGGTGRTEAFF.

This clone appeared a few times. The V call is TRBV27, the J call TRBJ2-7, with 9 bases that match TRBD1. Unmatched junction bases numbered 7, after V lost 5 bases and J lost 2 bases. The CDR3 runs 15 residues. The germline gives CDR1 MNHEY, CDR2 SMNVEV (reference sequence). The CDR3 bases are TGTGCCAGCAGTCAGACAGGGGGATACGCCTACGAGCAGTACTTC. Its protein product is CASSQTGGYAYEQYF.

This clone occurred a few times. The chain uses TRBV7-9 and TRBJ2-1, with 10 positions matching TRBD1. Looked up from germline, CDR1 is SEHNR and CDR2 is FQNEAQ (reference sequence). The CDR3 has 15 residues. Unmatched junction bases numbered 9, after V lost 5 bases and J lost 8 bases. The DNA of the CDR3 is TGTGCCAGCAGCCCGGGACAGGGGATTGCCGATGAGCAGTTCTTC. Its protein is CASSPGQGIADEQFF. Together with reference TRBV7-9 and TRBJ2-1, the CDR3 gives the full variable domain: DTGVSQNPRHKITKRGQNVTFRCDPISEHNRLYWYRQTLGQGPEFLTYFQNEAQLEKSRLLSDRFSAERPKGSFSTLEIQRTEQGDSAMYLCASSPGQGIADEQFFGPGTRLTVL.

V and J are TRBV7-2 and TRBJ1-4, with D possibly being TRBD1 (6 bases). The CDR3 loop spans 16 amino acids. Between the trimmed V and J ends, which lost 5 bases and 0 bases, there was a span of 13 bases. Germline V lookup: CDR1 SGHTA, CDR2 FQGNSA. The CDR3 DNA is TGTGCCAGCAGCCGTCTGGGGGCCGCAACTAATGAAAAACTGTTTTTT. This translates into CASSRLGAATNEKLFF.

The chain carries TRBV9 and TRBJ2-5, with D unclear. This CDR3 contains 11 residues. The V and J ends lost 4 bases and 4 bases respectively, with 5 bases between them. Per germline, CDR1 SGDLS and CDR2 YYNGEE. DNA of the CDR3: TGTGCCAGCAGCCCGAGAGAGACCCAGTACTTC. Translation: CASSPRETQYF.

The chain uses TRBV7-2 and TRBJ1-6; TRBD1 is a possible D gene (5 bases). With 2 bases removed from V and 7 bases from J, the gap between germline ends came to 15 bases. Germline V CDR1 and CDR2: SGHTA, FQGNSA. This CDR3 is built from 16 residues. CDR3 loop: CASSLHQGRVNSPLHF. DNA for the CDR3: TGTGCCAGCAGCTTACATCAGGGTAGAGTGAATTCACCCCTCCACTTT.

This clone was picked up a small number of times. The chain couples TRBV7-9 to TRBJ2-7; 8 bases fit TRBD2. The germline gives CDR1 SEHNR, CDR2 FQNEAQ (reference sequence). Germline trimming cut 0 bases from V and 1 base from J; bases unmatched to any gene: 5. CDR3 length equals 16 residues. The CDR3 DNA is TGTGCCAGCAGCTTAGCTGGCGGGAGGTTGTCCTACGAGCAGTACTTC. It yields the protein CASSLAGGRLSYEQYF.

The chain carries TRBV19 and TRBJ2-3, with D possibly TRBD2 on 5 matching bases. Per the germline V gene, CDR1 is LNHDA and CDR2 is SQIVND (reference sequence). Trimming stripped 6 bases from V and 1 base from J, with 11 bases between. The CDR3 sequence is 14 residues long. The CDR3 reads CASRILGGTDTQYF. DNA for the CDR3: TGTGCCAGTAGGATCCTGGGAGGCACAGATACGCAGTATTTT.